This passage covers 32 T cell receptor beta chains from one sample sequenced in a study of shared clonotypes between healthy human individuals. Data came from immunoSEQ multiplex PCR; TCRdb stores just in-frame clones and leaves some out. Of a few million clones listed, 93% are singletons. The sample comprised naive CD4+ T cells from PBMCs. This sample's subset: CD45RA+ positively selected. These receptors originate from a man younger than 35 in good health. Some clones in this sample may be carry-over from other donors' samples.

The rearrangement uses TRBV28 and TRBJ1-2; the D gene is possibly TRBD1 (6 bases). Trimming took 2 bases from V and 6 from J, leaving 10 bases between them. Per the germline V gene, CDR1 is MDHEN and CDR2 is SYDVKM. The CDR3 length is 13 residues. The CDR3 sequence is CASSLPGADGYTF. The CDR3, as DNA: TGTGCCAGCAGTTTACCGGGGGCGGATGGCTACACCTTC.

The V call is TRBV10-3, the J call TRBJ2-2, with TRBD2 matching over 11 bases. The V and J ends lost 2 bases and 1 base, in that order; junction bases with no gene match: 9. The CDR3 is made up of 19 amino acids. The V gene's germline CDR1 is ENHRY and CDR2 SYGVKD. Here the CDR3 DNA reads TGTGCCATCAGTGAGCCGCCCGGGACTAGCGGTGGGAACACCGGGGAGCTGTTTTTT. It specifies CAISEPPGTSGGNTGELFF.

J is TRBJ2-3 and V is TRBV7-9; 10 bases map to TRBD1. This CDR3 is 17 amino acids long. Germline V gene data show CDR1 as SEHNR and CDR2 as FQNEAQ (reference sequence). Losses at the gene ends were 1 base for V and 1 base for J; bases not matched to a gene: 5. In DNA form, the CDR3 reads TGTGCCAGCAGCTTAGGACAGGGGGCCTGGGGCACAGATACGCAGTATTTT. This sequence encodes CASSLGQGAWGTDTQYF.

The chain recombines TRBV5-1 with TRBJ2-5, with 13 bases lining up with TRBD2. J was trimmed by 4 bases and V by 1 base; bases with no gene match: 7. Germline CDR1 is SGHRS and CDR2 is YFSETQ. The CDR3 spans 17 residues. The CDR3 sequence: CASSLTFRLAGGETQYF. Written as DNA, the CDR3 is TGCGCCAGCAGCTTGACATTCCGACTAGCGGGAGGAGAGACCCAGTACTTC.

V usage is TRBV5-1 and J usage is TRBJ2-1; weak D call: TRBD1 (6 bases). Germline CDR1 is SGHRS and CDR2 is YFSETQ. V was pared by 4 bases and J by 0 bases, with 17 bases between. The CDR3 length is 17 residues. Here the CDR3 reads CASSMGATRPSYNEQFF. The CDR3 nucleotides are TGCGCCAGCAGCATGGGGGCGACCAGACCCTCCTACAATGAGCAGTTCTTC.

The genes are TRBV11-2 and TRBJ2-1; 10 bases line up with TRBD2. V lost 6 bases to trimming and J lost 8 bases; unmatched junction nucleotides: 16. Per the germline V gene, CDR1 is SGHAT and CDR2 is FQNNGV. The length of the CDR3 is 17 residues. In DNA, the CDR3 is TGTGCCAGCAGTTCCCTTGAGGCTAGCGGGAGTTTCTATGAGCAGTTCTTC. It encodes CASSSLEASGSFYEQFF.

The chain is built from TRBV4-2 and TRBJ2-7; D gene unclear. Trimming cost V 0 bases and J 7 bases, with 13 bases left between them. This CDR3 has 14 residues. CDR1 LGHNA and CDR2 YNFKEQ come from the germline V gene. The CDR3 nucleotides are TGTGCCAGCAGCCAAGATCTAACCCCTCGGGAGCAGTACTTC. This sequence encodes CASSQDLTPREQYF.

The chain couples TRBV30 to TRBJ2-3; D is uncertain. This CDR3 contains 13 residues. The V gene's germline CDR1 is GTSNPN and CDR2 SVGIG (reference sequence). V gave up 2 bases and J gave up 4 bases, with 10 bases separating them. CDR3 protein: CAWSKVVSDTQYF. The DNA for the CDR3 is TGTGCCTGGAGTAAGGTAGTATCAGATACGCAGTATTTT.

V is TRBV9 and J is TRBJ2-7, with 11 bases lining up with TRBD1. V trimming: 0 bases; J trimming: 7 bases; junction bases outside the gene matches: 9. This CDR3 has 16 residues. From germline, CDR1 is SGDLS and CDR2 YYNGEE. In nucleotides, the CDR3 is TGTGCCAGCAGCGTAGACCCCGGACAGGGGGCAGAGGAGCAGTACTTC. Translation gives CASSVDPGQGAEEQYF. The full variable domain, with the rest looked up from reference TRBV9 and TRBJ2-7, is DSGVTQTPKHLITATGQRVTLRCSPRSGDLSVYWYQQSLDQGLQFLIQYYNGEERAKGNILERFSAQQFPDLHSELNLSSLELGDSALYFCASSVDPGQGAEEQYFGPGTRLTVT.

V is TRBV29-1 and J is TRBJ2-5; 14 positions agree with TRBD2. V shed 4 bases and J 5 bases; nucleotides not matched to a gene: 3. The CDR3 contains 14 residues. Germline lookup yields CDR1 SQVTM and CDR2 ANQGSEA. For the CDR3, the DNA is TGCAGCGTTGTGGGACTAGCGGGAGTGGAGACCCAGTACTTC. Protein sequence: CSVVGLAGVETQYF.

The gene calls are TRBV7-9 and TRBJ1-6; 9 nucleotides agree with TRBD1. The CDR3 loop spans 15 amino acids. Germline CDR1 and CDR2: SEHNR and FQNEAQ (reference sequence). The junction had 6 bases not matched to a gene; V was cut back by 5 bases and J by 7 bases. This CDR3 is CASSPGGQGNSPLHF. CDR3 nucleotides: TGTGCCAGCAGCCCGGGGGGACAGGGCAATTCACCCCTCCACTTT.

This chain links TRBV13 with TRBJ2-1; D possibly corresponds to TRBD2 (6 bases). Germline V lookup: CDR1 PRHDT, CDR2 FYEKMQ (reference sequence). The CDR3 extends over 17 amino acids. V lost 5 bases and J 1 base, leaving 18 bases between the germline ends. The CDR3 spells CASSTRRGVGSYNEQFF. CDR3 DNA: TGTGCCAGCAGCACCCGGCGGGGAGTTGGTTCCTACAATGAGCAGTTCTTC. Combining the CDR3 with reference TRBV13 and TRBJ2-1 gives the whole variable domain AAGVIQSPRHLIKEKRETATLKCYPIPRHDTVYWYQQGPGQDPQFLISFYEKMQSDKGSIPDRFSAQQFSDYHSELNMSSLELGDSALYFCASSTRRGVGSYNEQFFGPGTRLTVL.

The rearrangement joins TRBV5-1 to TRBJ2-3; 13 bases align to TRBD2. This CDR3 contains 14 residues. Losses at the gene ends were 6 bases for V and 5 bases for J; bases not matched to a gene: 3. The germline gives CDR1 SGHRS, CDR2 YFSETQ. CDR3 coding DNA: TGCGCCAGCAAAGGACTAGCGGGGGAAGATACGCAGTATTTT. It codes for CASKGLAGEDTQYF.

The V gene is TRBV2, the J gene TRBJ2-7, with a weak D call TRBD1 (8 bases). Germline V gene sequence: CDR1 SNHLY, CDR2 FYNNEI. Trimming stripped 6 bases from V and 3 bases from J, with 24 bases between. CDR3 length: 17 amino acids. The CDR3 coding sequence is TGTGCCAGCAGCGGGGGGTTAAGAGACAGGGGAGACTACGAGCAGTACTTC. It translates to CASSGGLRDRGDYEQYF.

V gene TRBV27 combines with J gene TRBJ2-2; a weak D match, TRBD1 (6 bases). V was clipped by 2 bases and J by 3 bases, with 13 bases between them. The germline V gene has CDR1 MNHEY and CDR2 SMNVEV (reference sequence). This CDR3 comprises 16 residues. The CDR3 here is CASSLMGQGYTGELFF. CDR3 coding DNA: TGTGCCAGCAGTTTAATGGGGCAGGGGTACACCGGGGAGCTGTTTTTT.

This chain links TRBV5-1 with TRBJ2-2, with 15 bases matching TRBD2. The CDR3 is made up of 19 amino acids. The V segment lost 4 bases and the J segment 3 bases; nucleotides outside the gene matches: 10. Germline assignment: CDR1 SGHRS and CDR2 YFSETQ. The CDR3 here is CASSPIPGLAGGHTGELFF. The DNA of the CDR3 is TGCGCCAGCAGCCCCATCCCGGGACTAGCGGGAGGACACACCGGGGAGCTGTTTTTT.

This clone showed up just once. The chain has TRBV5-1 and TRBJ1-3; D gene uncertain. Looked up from germline, CDR1 is SGHRS and CDR2 is YFSETQ. This CDR3 has 15 amino acids. V was pared by 1 base and J by 4 bases, with 12 bases between. Here the CDR3 reads CASSLFGDAGNTIYF. The DNA of the CDR3 is TGCGCCAGCAGCTTGTTTGGGGATGCGGGAAACACCATATATTTT.

This clone was seen only once. CDR3 nucleotides: TGTGCCACCAGCACCGCAAACAGGGCCCTAGCCAAAAACATTCAGTACTTC. Protein product: CATSTANRALAKNIQYF. The V and J genes are TRBV15 and TRBJ2-4, with D tentatively TRBD1 (6 bases). This CDR3 has 17 residues. Germline values: CDR1 LNHNV, CDR2 YYDKDF (reference sequence). Trimming removed 4 bases from V and 0 bases from J, with 16 bases in between.

The gene calls are TRBV29-1 and TRBJ1-1; a possible D gene is TRBD1 (5 bases). V was clipped by 7 bases and J by 3 bases, with 15 bases between them. The CDR3 loop spans 13 amino acids. Germline CDR1 SQVTM, CDR2 ANQGSEA. As DNA, the CDR3 is TGCAGCGGTGCAGGGAGAATGGACACTGAAGCTTTCTTT. Amino acid sequence: CSGAGRMDTEAFF.

J is TRBJ2-7 and V is TRBV28; unclear D gene. The CDR3 is 11 residues long. Germline values: CDR1 MDHEN, CDR2 SYDVKM. CDR3: CVTGRSYEQYF. CDR3 sequence (DNA): TGTGTAACGGGCAGGAGCTACGAGCAGTACTTC.

V is TRBV7-8 and J is TRBJ1-4; 12 bases fit TRBD1. Losses at the gene ends were 5 bases for V and 3 bases for J; bases not matched to a gene: 4. The V gene's germline CDR1 is SGHVS and CDR2 FQNEAQ. The CDR3 is 16 amino acids. CDR3 loop: CASSPRDRGPNEKLFF. As DNA, the CDR3 is TGTGCCAGCAGCCCCCGGGACAGGGGGCCTAATGAAAAACTGTTTTTT.

A remark on this clone: The sample has other DNA sequences that encode this CDR3 too. The chain carries TRBV5-6 and TRBJ2-7; D gene uncertain. The CDR3 spans 11 residues. Trimming left V 0 bases short and J 4 bases short, with 2 bases between. Germline CDR1 SGHDT, CDR2 YYEEEE. CDR3: CASSLGYEQYF. The CDR3 DNA sequence: TGTGCCAGCAGCTTGGGATACGAGCAGTACTTC.

The chain is built from TRBV2 and TRBJ2-7; no clear D. Germline values: CDR1 SNHLY, CDR2 FYNNEI. Trimming took 7 bases from V and 4 from J, leaving 17 bases between them. There are 14 residues in the CDR3. The CDR3 loop reads CASKVVRSRYEQYF. CDR3 nucleotides: TGTGCCAGCAAAGTTGTCAGATCCCGATACGAGCAGTACTTC.

The gene calls are TRBV7-2 and TRBJ2-7; the D gene is possibly TRBD1 (5 bases). The CDR3 extends over 16 amino acids. Germline V gives CDR1 SGHTA, CDR2 FQGNSA. The germline V and J ends were trimmed by 3 bases and 0 bases, with 15 bases remaining between them. The CDR3: CASSLSGAPLSYEQYF. In DNA, the CDR3 is TGTGCCAGCAGCTTGTCTGGGGCACCCCTCTCCTACGAGCAGTACTTC.

Written as DNA, the CDR3 is TGCGCCAGCAGCCACCCCCCTGGTGGCTATGGCTACACCTTC. Translated: CASSHPPGGYGYTF. J is TRBJ1-2 and V is TRBV4-1; D is undetermined. Germline assignment: CDR1 MGHRA and CDR2 YSYEKL. The V end lost 3 bases, the J end lost 4 bases, and 12 bases lay between the germline ends. CDR3 length equals 14 residues.

V is TRBV6-5 and J is TRBJ1-2, with a tentative D call TRBD1 (5 bases). Between the trimmed V and J ends, which lost 6 bases and 8 bases, there was a span of 22 bases. Germline V gene data show CDR1 as MNHEY and CDR2 as SVGAGI. This CDR3 is 15 amino acids long. The DNA of the CDR3 is TGTGCCAGCAGCCCTGGGGCGTCCGATCGGTACGGCTACACCTTC. It specifies CASSPGASDRYGYTF.

The CDR3 region has the DNA TGCGCCAGCAGCTCCGGGGGTGGTGGGGCCAACGTCCTGACTTTC. Residues: CASSSGGGGANVLTF. The J gene is TRBJ2-6, the V gene TRBV5-1; D is possibly TRBD2 (6 bases). This CDR3 has 15 residues. Germline assignment: CDR1 SGHRS and CDR2 YFSETQ. The V end lost 3 bases, the J end lost 3 bases, and 10 bases lay between the germline ends.

V is TRBV7-6 and J is TRBJ1-1; 10 bases match TRBD1. Unmatched junction bases numbered 8, after V lost 5 bases and J lost 5 bases. Germline values: CDR1 SGHVS, CDR2 FNYEAQ. This CDR3 region has 15 residues. Written as DNA, the CDR3 is TGTGCCAGCAGCCTGAGACAGGGGGCTGGAACTGAAGCTTTCTTT. Protein product: CASSLRQGAGTEAFF.

This rearrangement joins TRBV5-1 to TRBJ2-7, with no clear D. V dropped 0 bases and J dropped 3 bases, with 10 bases sitting between them. Germline V lookup: CDR1 SGHRS, CDR2 YFSETQ. CDR3 size: 14 residues. The CDR3 loop reads CASSLATTHYEQYF. The CDR3 bases are TGCGCCAGCAGCTTGGCGACCACTCACTACGAGCAGTACTTC.

The gene calls are TRBV18 and TRBJ2-4; D is unresolved. The CDR3 loop spans 14 amino acids. The V end lost 2 bases, the J end lost 7 bases, and 12 bases lay between the germline ends. The germline CDR1 and CDR2 sequences are KGHSH and LQKENI. The CDR3 DNA is TGTGCCAGCTCACCAGATCGAGTGGAGAACATTCAGTACTTC. Its translation is CASSPDRVENIQYF.

The V and J genes are TRBV7-9 and TRBJ1-4; tentatively, D is TRBD1 (6 bases). Trimming stripped 9 bases from V and 7 bases from J, with 15 bases between. Germline V CDR1 and CDR2: SEHNR, FQNEAQ (reference sequence). The CDR3 is 13 amino acids. CDR3 region: CASTDSPFEKLFF. The CDR3 DNA is TGTGCCAGTACGGACAGCCCGTTTGAAAAACTGTTTTTT.

This chain links TRBV4-3 with TRBJ2-1; the match to TRBD2 covers 15 bases. Trimming removed 2 bases from V and 4 bases from J; junction bases left unmatched: 3. The CDR3 sequence is 17 residues long. Germline V CDR1 and CDR2: LGHNA, YSLEER. In DNA, the CDR3 is TGCGCCAGCAGCCAATTGGGACTAGCGGGAGGATACAATGAGCAGTTCTTC. Amino acids: CASSQLGLAGGYNEQFF.